This TCR beta chain was profiled in a study of PD-1 blockade in classical Hodgkin lymphoma. Brentuximab vedotin exposure varied, and every patient relapsed after autologous stem cell transplantation. Responses achieved at best were complete response, partial response or progressive disease. The CDR3 has 16 amino acids. The ends lost 0 bases at V and 10 bases at J; junction bases unmatched: 9. Points on this clone: Antigen unknown.

Generated by immunoSEQ multiplex PCR, the TCRdb table keeps only in-frame clones and is missing some. Seen here are under 110,000 clones, approximately 90% observed once, and the top ten hold more than 6.5%. Findings of the study overall: Baseline TCR diversity was reportedly lower in newly diagnosed patients than in healthy donors. It was reported as lower still in relapsed/refractory patients. Partial responders and progressors had significantly lower baseline TCR diversity.

This TCR came from a human donor with classical Hodgkin lymphoma. This chain links TRBV23-1 with TRBJ1-6; 7 bases align to TRBD1. TRBV23-1 belongs to the ORF category, with a function that is uncertain. Sequenced material: peripheral blood mononuclear cells (PBMCs), taken before the second cycle of nivolumab. CDR3 coding DNA: TGCGCCAGCAGTCAATCATGGGGAGGGGGCGAGTCACCCCTCCACTTT. It translates to CASSQSWGGGESPLHF.